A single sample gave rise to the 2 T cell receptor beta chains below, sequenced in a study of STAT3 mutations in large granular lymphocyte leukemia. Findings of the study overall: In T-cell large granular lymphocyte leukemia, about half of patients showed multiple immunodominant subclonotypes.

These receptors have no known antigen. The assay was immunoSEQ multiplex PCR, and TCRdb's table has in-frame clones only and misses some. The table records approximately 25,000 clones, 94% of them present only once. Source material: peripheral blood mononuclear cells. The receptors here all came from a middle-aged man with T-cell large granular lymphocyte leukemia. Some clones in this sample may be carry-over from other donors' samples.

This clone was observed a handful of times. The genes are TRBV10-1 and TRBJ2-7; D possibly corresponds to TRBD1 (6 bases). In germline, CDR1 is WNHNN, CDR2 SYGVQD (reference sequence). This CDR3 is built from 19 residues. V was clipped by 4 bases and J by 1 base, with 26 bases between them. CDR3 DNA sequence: TGCGCCAGCAGTGCTAGCCCTTTAAGGCGGCAGGGGATTTCCTACGAGCAGTACTTC. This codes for CASSASPLRRQGISYEQYF.

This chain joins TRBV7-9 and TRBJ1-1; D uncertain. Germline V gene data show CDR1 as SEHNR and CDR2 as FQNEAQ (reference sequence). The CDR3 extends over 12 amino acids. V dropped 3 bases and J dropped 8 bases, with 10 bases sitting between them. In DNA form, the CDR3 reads TGTGCCAGCAGCTTCGGCGAAAGGGAAGCTTTCTTT. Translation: CASSFGEREAFF.